One sample yielded the 16 T cell receptor beta chains listed below, sequenced in a study of radiation and T cells in renal cell carcinoma. Produced via immunoSEQ multiplex PCR; TCRdb's table is partial and in-frame only. The table shows 40,000 to 45,000 clones, with about 82% occurring only once. As to time point: blood 4 weeks post-SBRT, at nephrectomy. Treatment of the sample: 15 Gy SBRT to primary tumor, nephrectomy 4 weeks later. Sequencing was performed on blood, taken from a patient whose treatment included radiotherapy and nephrectomy. All receptors come from a woman aged 70-85 years with renal cell carcinoma.

This clone was found once. CDR3 sequence: CSVDISTDTQYF. CDR3 DNA sequence: TGCAGCGTTGACATCAGCACAGATACGCAGTATTTT. This sequence joins TRBV29-1 and TRBJ2-3; no definite D call. Deletions cut 3 bases from V and 0 bases from J, with 4 bases between. The CDR3 extends over 12 amino acids. Germline CDR1 SQVTM, CDR2 ANQGSEA.

This chain links TRBV4-1 with TRBJ1-6; D is unclear. Trimming pared 1 base from V and 9 bases from J, leaving 13 bases between. Germline CDR1 MGHRA, CDR2 YSYEKL. The CDR3 has 15 residues. The CDR3 nucleotides are TGCGCCAGCAGCCAAGGTTTATTGCAGAGTTCACCCCTCCACTTT. The encoded protein is CASSQGLLQSSPLHF.

This clone was counted only a few times. In DNA, the CDR3 is TGTGCCTGGAGTGTGCTAGCGGGGAACACCGGGGAGCTGTTTTTT. Residues: CAWSVLAGNTGELFF. The chain recombines TRBV30 with TRBJ2-2, with 8 nucleotides matching TRBD2. V lost 0 bases, J lost 1 base, and 1 base stayed unmatched. Germline CDR1 and CDR2: GTSNPN and SVGIG (reference sequence). The CDR3 contains 15 residues.

The CDR3 sequence is CASSFGHRRTDTQYF. CDR3 DNA sequence: TGTGCCAGCAGCTTCGGCCACAGGCGCACAGATACGCAGTATTTT. The chain combines TRBV11-2 with TRBJ2-3; TRBD1 is a possible D gene (5 bases). From germline, CDR1 is SGHAT and CDR2 FQNNGV. The CDR3 totals 15 residues. The V and J ends lost 3 bases and 1 base respectively, with 11 bases between them.

This chain uses TRBV5-6 with TRBJ2-5; TRBD1 aligns across 9 bases. This CDR3 has 13 residues. Per the germline V gene, CDR1 is SGHDT and CDR2 is YYEEEE. Trimming cost V 2 bases and J 5 bases; bases outside gene matches: 1. The CDR3 DNA sequence: TGTGCCAGCAGCTTAGACAGGGGGGAGACCCAGTACTTC. Encoded protein: CASSLDRGETQYF.

The V call is TRBV9, the J call TRBJ2-3, with D possibly TRBD1 on 6 matching bases. V lost 5 bases and J lost 1, with 8 bases in between. Germline values: CDR1 SGDLS, CDR2 YYNGEE. The CDR3 contains 13 residues. CDR3 nucleotide sequence: TGTGCCAGCAGGGACAGCGGCACAGATACGCAGTATTTT. Translation gives CASRDSGTDTQYF.

J is TRBJ1-3 and V is TRBV5-6, with D tentatively TRBD1 (6 bases). The CDR3 loop spans 16 amino acids. Germline V gives CDR1 SGHDT, CDR2 YYEEEE. The V gene lost 1 base and the J gene lost 0 bases, with 11 bases spanning the gap. The CDR3 sequence is CASSLIGGDSGNTIYF. CDR3 coding DNA: TGTGCCAGCAGCTTGATCGGGGGCGACTCTGGAAACACCATATATTTT.

This clone occurred a few times. This sequence joins TRBV7-9 and TRBJ1-1; a possible D gene is TRBD1 (6 bases). The germline gives CDR1 SEHNR, CDR2 FQNEAQ (reference sequence). The CDR3 length is 13 residues. Trimming took 4 bases from V and 1 from J, leaving 7 bases between them. CDR3 residues: CASSWGQNTEAFF. CDR3 DNA: TGTGCCAGCAGCTGGGGGCAGAACACTGAAGCTTTCTTT.

The chain carries TRBV5-1 and TRBJ1-6; D is unresolved. The CDR3 totals 13 residues. V shed 4 bases and J shed 8 bases, with 10 bases lying between them. Germline CDR1 reads SGHRS; CDR2 reads YFSETQ. The CDR3 nucleotides are TGCGCCAGCAGCCCCCAGGTTGATTCACCCCTCCACTTT. Its translation: CASSPQVDSPLHF. Together with reference TRBV5-1 and TRBJ1-6, the CDR3 gives the full variable domain: KAGVTQTPRYLIKTRGQQVTLSCSPISGHRSVSWYQQTPGQGLQFLFEYFSETQRNKGNFPGRFSGRQFSNSRSEMNVSTLELGDSALYLCASSPQVDSPLHFGNGTRLTVT.

On this clone itself: Other nucleotide sequences in the sample specify the same CDR3. The chain recombines TRBV27 with TRBJ1-2; possibly TRBD1 for D (6 bases). The CDR3 is made up of 16 amino acids. V was trimmed by 6 bases and J by 2 bases, leaving 19 bases between them. Germline V lookup: CDR1 MNHEY, CDR2 SMNVEV (reference sequence). The CDR3 loop reads CASSPRDTIWNYGYTF. CDR3 in DNA: TGTGCCAGCAGCCCAAGGGACACCATCTGGAACTATGGCTACACCTTC.

The rearrangement uses TRBV5-5 and TRBJ1-2, with D perhaps matching TRBD1 (6 bases). The V gene's germline CDR1 is SGHKS and CDR2 YYEKEE (reference sequence). The CDR3 length is 16 residues. Trimming left V 0 bases short and J 2 bases short, with 14 bases between. Here the CDR3 DNA reads TGTGCCAGCAGCTTGGGACAGGACAATAGAAACTATGGCTACACCTTC. This codes for CASSLGQDNRNYGYTF.

This chain links TRBV5-1 with TRBJ2-5; TRBD2 matches 7 bases. V gave up 4 bases and J gave up 5 bases; unmatched junction bases: 5. Germline V CDR1 and CDR2: SGHRS, YFSETQ. The CDR3 is made up of 13 amino acids. The chain's CDR3 is CASSPLAEETQYF. CDR3 nucleotides: TGCGCCAGCAGCCCCCTAGCGGAGGAGACCCAGTACTTC.

The genes are TRBV6-1 and TRBJ1-3; D remains ambiguous. CDR1 is MNHNS and CDR2 is SASEGT in the germline V gene. There are 12 residues in the CDR3. Trimming took off 6 bases at V and 8 bases at J, with 11 bases between the two ends. The CDR3 here is CASSVVADTIYF. In DNA, the CDR3 is TGTGCCAGCAGCGTGGTAGCGGACACCATATATTTT.

This sequence joins TRBV18 and TRBJ2-2; 12 bases match TRBD2. V lost 5 bases and J lost 4; bases outside the gene matches: 8. The CDR3 runs 17 residues. Germline V gene lookup returns CDR1 KGHSH and CDR2 LQKENI. CDR3 coding DNA: TGTGCCAGCTCAACGGGACTAGCGGGCCGCGGCACCGGGGAGCTGTTTTTT. It encodes CASSTGLAGRGTGELFF. The variable domain in full, completed from reference TRBV18 and TRBJ2-2, reads NAGVMQNPRHLVRRRGQEARLRCSPMKGHSHVYWYRQLPEEGLKFMVYLQKENIIDESGMPKERFSAEFPKEGPSILRIQQVVRGDSAAYFCASSTGLAGRGTGELFFGEGSRLTVL.

This rearrangement joins TRBV5-4 to TRBJ2-7; TRBD1 aligns across 7 bases. The germline gives CDR1 SGHNT, CDR2 YYREEE (reference sequence). V lost 4 bases and J lost 0; bases outside the gene matches: 7. This CDR3 is built from 15 residues. CDR3 DNA sequence: TGTGCCAGCAGCAGCCCGGACAGGTCCTCCTACGAGCAGTACTTC. Its protein is CASSSPDRSSYEQYF. Together with reference TRBV5-4 and TRBJ2-7, the CDR3 gives the full variable domain: ETGVTQSPTHLIKTRGQQVTLRCSSQSGHNTVSWYQQALGQGPQFIFQYYREEENGRGNFPPRFSGLQFPNYSSELNVNALELDDSALYLCASSSPDRSSYEQYFGPGTRLTVT.

The chain combines TRBV4-1 with TRBJ2-1; D is unclear. The CDR3 totals 12 residues. The germline V gene encodes CDR1 MGHRA and CDR2 YSYEKL. V was shortened by 2 bases and J by 10 bases, with 9 bases between the two germline ends. The CDR3 sequence is CASSQLGREQFF. The CDR3 region has the DNA TGCGCCAGCAGCCAACTCGGACGAGAGCAGTTCTTC.